Described below is a single T cell receptor (beta chain) sequence and its context. The data are from a study of T cell changes during pregnancy in multiple sclerosis. V shed 6 bases and J 7 bases; nucleotides not matched to a gene: 14. Germline-derived CDR1 and CDR2 are SGHTA and FQGNSA. The CDR3 is made up of 15 amino acids. The data were produced by immunoSEQ multiplex PCR, yet TCRdb's version contains in-frame clones alone and is incomplete. Altogether around 35,000 clones are present, 90% being singletons, with the ten largest covering around 13%. The gene calls are TRBV7-2 and TRBJ2-7; 8 bases map to TRBD2. The origin of this receptor is a female donor with multiple sclerosis, enrolled in a pregnancy study. Sequencing was performed on CD8+ T cells from peripheral blood mononuclear cells, taken in the first trimester of pregnancy. CDR3 DNA sequence: TGTGCCAGCAGTTCAACTAGCGGAAAATTGGGAGAGCAGTACTTC. Protein: CASSSTSGKLGEQYF.